Listed below are T cell receptor beta chains from one sample, sequenced in a study of control samples from healthy donors and cancer patients. Sequencing used immunoSEQ multiplex PCR; TCRdb keeps in-frame clones, though not all of them. The sample has 95,000 to 150,000 clones; 87% are singletons. Input material: blood. The receptors shown here come from a man in his forties in good health. CDR3s include the opening cysteine and the closing phenylalanine or tryptophan. D genes are given only for firm matches. Expanded clones are given a class, and other clones once, few, many or no size at all.

CDR3nt,CDR3aa,d_gene,abundance,j_gene,v_gene
TGTGCCAGCAGCTTAGGGAGTTACGAGCAGTACTTC,CASSLGSYEQYF,-,-,TRBJ2-7,TRBV7-9
TGTGCCAGCAGGGGACAGGGCCTCAATCAGCCCCAGCATTTT,CASRGQGLNQPQHF,TRBD1,-,TRBJ1-5,TRBV6-5
TGTGCCAGCAGGAAGGACAGGGAGAGACACACTGAAGCTTTCTTT,CASRKDRERHTEAFF,TRBD1,-,TRBJ1-1,TRBV6-4
TGTGCCAGCAGCTCCGGGACGGAGTACTACGAGCAGTACTTC,CASSSGTEYYEQYF,-,-,TRBJ2-7,TRBV27
TGTGCCAGCAGTCCAACCGGGACTAGCGGGGGGGCCATCGATGAGCAGTTCTTC,CASSPTGTSGGAIDEQFF,TRBD2,few,TRBJ2-1,TRBV27
TGCGCCAGCAGCTTGACAGGGGGCGCGAATAATTCACCCCTCCACTTT,CASSLTGGANNSPLHF,TRBD1,-,TRBJ1-6,TRBV5-1
TGTGCCAGCAGGTTAAGGGCAGGGGGCACTGAAGCTTTCTTT,CASRLRAGGTEAFF,TRBD1,-,TRBJ1-1,TRBV27
TGTGCCAGCAGCTTCGAGAGTTTTTACACAGATACGCAGTATTTT,CASSFESFYTDTQYF,-,-,TRBJ2-3,TRBV11-3
TGTGCCAGCAGCTTAGTGTCTGAAGCTTTCTTT,CASSLVSEAFF,-,-,TRBJ1-1,TRBV7-9
TGTGCCTGGAGGCCCGGGCCCTCCCCCACCTACGAGCAGTACTTC,CAWRPGPSPTYEQYF,-,few,TRBJ2-7,TRBV30
TGCGCCAGCAGTGCGGGGAGGGGCGCGGGTACTGAAGCTTTCTTT,CASSAGRGAGTEAFF,-,-,TRBJ1-1,TRBV10-2
TGCGCCAGCAGCTTGACTAGCGGGAGCTACGAGCAGTACTTC,CASSLTSGSYEQYF,TRBD2,-,TRBJ2-7,TRBV5-1
TGCGCCAGCAGCCTCCGAGGCCGCAATGAGCAGTTCTTC,CASSLRGRNEQFF,-,-,TRBJ2-1,TRBV23-1
TGTGCCAGCAGTGACCCCGGGACAGGGGTCCAGCCCCAGCATTTT,CASSDPGTGVQPQHF,TRBD1,once,TRBJ1-5,TRBV6-1
TGCGCCAGCAGCCAACCCCCGGCGGGTCGGGCCAAAAACATTCAGTACTTC,CASSQPPAGRAKNIQYF,-,-,TRBJ2-4,TRBV4-1
TGTGCCAGCTCACCACCGGGACAAGGTGAAAAACTGTTTTTT,CASSPPGQGEKLFF,-,-,TRBJ1-4,TRBV18
TGTGCCACCCGGAGGGACTATGGCTACACCTTC,CATRRDYGYTF,-,-,TRBJ1-2,TRBV7-2
TGCAGTGCTAGTCCGCGACAGGAGTATTCACCCCTCCACTTT,CSASPRQEYSPLHF,-,-,TRBJ1-6,TRBV20-1
TGTGCCAGTGGGAGAGGGCGGGGGGGAATAGAGACCCAGTACTTC,CASGRGRGGIETQYF,TRBD2,-,TRBJ2-5,TRBV2
TGTGCCTGGAATATACAAGGTTTTAACTATGGCTACACCTTC,CAWNIQGFNYGYTF,-,-,TRBJ1-2,TRBV30
TGTGCCAGCAGCCAAGAGTTAGCGGGGGGGCGCGAGCAGTACTTC,CASSQELAGGREQYF,TRBD2,-,TRBJ2-7,TRBV3-1/TRBV3-2
TGTGCCAGCAGCACAGGAGGGGGGGTCGCCACTGAAGCTTTCTTT,CASSTGGGVATEAFF,-,-,TRBJ1-1,TRBV7-2
TGTGCCAGTAGTATACGGTCGGACAACACTGAAGCTTTCTTT,CASSIRSDNTEAFF,-,few,TRBJ1-1,TRBV19
TGTGCCACCAGTGGCTGGACAGGGAGCACAGATACGCAGTATTTT,CATSGWTGSTDTQYF,TRBD1,-,TRBJ2-3,TRBV24-1
TGCGCCAGCAGCAACGGACAGGCCTACGAGCAGTACTTC,CASSNGQAYEQYF,TRBD1,-,TRBJ2-7,TRBV5-1
TGCGCCAGCAGTTCCGGCGCTAGCGGGTACGAGCAGTACTTC,CASSSGASGYEQYF,TRBD2,-,TRBJ2-7,TRBV5-1
TGTGCCAGCAGCGTAGGAACAGGCCTCGAGCAGTACTTC,CASSVGTGLEQYF,-,-,TRBJ2-7,TRBV9
TGTGCCAGCAGCCTCCCGATAGAGGGCCCCAACACCGGGGAGCTGTTTTTT,CASSLPIEGPNTGELFF,-,-,TRBJ2-2,TRBV25-1
TGCGCCAGCAGCCAAGATGGTAGCGGGGTAATCTCTACGACCCCTAGTGAGCAGTTCTTC,CASSQDGSGVISTTPSEQFF,TRBD2,-,TRBJ2-1,TRBV4-1
TGTGCCAGCAGCACCGGGACTCGCGGGGGGGCGGGGACCCAGTACTTC,CASSTGTRGGAGTQYF,TRBD2,-,TRBJ2-5,TRBV7-9
TGTGCCAGCAGCCGCGGTGTAGGGTGGAACACTGAAGCTTTCTTT,CASSRGVGWNTEAFF,-,-,TRBJ1-1,TRBV5-6
TGTGCCATCAGTGATAACAGGGTCCACACCTTC,CAISDNRVHTF,-,-,TRBJ1-2,TRBV10-3
TGTGCCAGCAGCTTAGTCGGCCGCAGAGAGACCCAGTACTTC,CASSLVGRRETQYF,-,once,TRBJ2-5,TRBV7-6
TGTGCCAGCAGCTCCCAACAACCCGGACAGGGCCGTGGCTACACCTTC,CASSSQQPGQGRGYTF,TRBD1,-,TRBJ1-2,TRBV11-3
TGTGCCAGCAGCCCTTACATGGGCCTAAGTCCCTCTGGGGCCAACGTCCTGACTTTC,CASSPYMGLSPSGANVLTF,-,-,TRBJ2-6,TRBV7-8
TGTGCCAGCAGCCTGGTTTGGGGGACGAGCTCCTACAATGAGCAGTTCTTC,CASSLVWGTSSYNEQFF,-,-,TRBJ2-1,TRBV7-2